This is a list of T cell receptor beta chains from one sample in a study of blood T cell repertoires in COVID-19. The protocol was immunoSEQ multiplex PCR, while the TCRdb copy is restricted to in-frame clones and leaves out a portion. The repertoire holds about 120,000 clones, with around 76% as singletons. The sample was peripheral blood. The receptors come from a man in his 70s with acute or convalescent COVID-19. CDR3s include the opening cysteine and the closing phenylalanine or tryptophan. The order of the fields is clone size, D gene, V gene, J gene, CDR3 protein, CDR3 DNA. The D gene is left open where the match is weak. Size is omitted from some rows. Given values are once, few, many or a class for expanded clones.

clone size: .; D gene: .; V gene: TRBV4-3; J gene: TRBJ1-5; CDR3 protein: CASSLIVDQPQHF; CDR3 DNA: TGCGCCAGCAGCCTAATAGTTGATCAGCCCCAGCATTTT
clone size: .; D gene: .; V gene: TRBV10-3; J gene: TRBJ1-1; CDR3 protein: CAIRLGGGTEAFF; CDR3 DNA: TGTGCCATCAGATTGGGTGGCGGCACTGAAGCTTTCTTT
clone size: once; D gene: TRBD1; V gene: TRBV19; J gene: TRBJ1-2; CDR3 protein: CASSIAPPDIWRDRSHGYTF; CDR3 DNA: TGTGCCAGTAGCATAGCCCCCCCCGACATATGGAGGGACAGGTCCCATGGCTACACCTTC
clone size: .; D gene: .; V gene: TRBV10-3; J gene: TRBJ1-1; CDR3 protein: CAVRTLTEAFF; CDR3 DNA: TGTGCCGTAAGGACACTTACTGAAGCTTTCTTT
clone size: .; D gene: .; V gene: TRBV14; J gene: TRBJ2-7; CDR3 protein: CASSQSPLRRIHEQYF; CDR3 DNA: TGTGCCAGCAGCCAAAGCCCCCTGAGGAGGATCCACGAGCAGTACTTC
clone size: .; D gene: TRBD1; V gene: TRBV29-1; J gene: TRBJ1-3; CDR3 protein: CSAGTGGNTIYF; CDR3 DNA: TGCAGCGCCGGGACAGGGGGAAACACCATATATTTT
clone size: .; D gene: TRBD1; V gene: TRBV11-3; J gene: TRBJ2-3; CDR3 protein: CASSSRTGLTDTQYF; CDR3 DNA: TGTGCCAGCAGCTCGCGGACAGGGCTAACAGATACGCAGTATTTT
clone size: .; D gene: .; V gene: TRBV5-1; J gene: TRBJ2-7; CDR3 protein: CASSLGSPTGEQYF; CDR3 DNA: TGCGCCAGCAGCTTGGGGTCCCCGACTGGGGAGCAGTACTTC
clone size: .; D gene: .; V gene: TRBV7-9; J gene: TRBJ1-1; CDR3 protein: CASSFPGPNTEAFF; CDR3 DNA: TGTGCCAGCAGCTTCCCTGGCCCGAACACTGAAGCTTTCTTT
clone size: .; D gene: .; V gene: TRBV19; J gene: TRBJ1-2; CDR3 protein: CASSIVETGNYGYTF; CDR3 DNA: TGTGCCAGTAGTATAGTGGAAACAGGGAACTATGGCTACACCTTC
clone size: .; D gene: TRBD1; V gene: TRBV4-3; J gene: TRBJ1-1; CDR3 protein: CASSHPGQGSEAFF; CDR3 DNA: TGCGCCAGCAGCCATCCCGGACAGGGGTCTGAAGCTTTCTTT
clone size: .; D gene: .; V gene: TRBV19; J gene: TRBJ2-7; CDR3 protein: CASGGQTLYEQYF; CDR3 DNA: TGTGCCAGTGGAGGGCAGACGCTCTACGAGCAGTACTTC
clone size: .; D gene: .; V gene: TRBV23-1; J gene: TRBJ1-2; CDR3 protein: CASCRRRGGYTF; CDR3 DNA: TGCGCCAGCTGTAGGAGGCGAGGTGGCTACACCTTC
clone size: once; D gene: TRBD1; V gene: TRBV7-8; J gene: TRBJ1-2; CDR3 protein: CASSARTGDYGYTF; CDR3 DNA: TGTGCCAGCAGCGCCCGGACAGGGGACTATGGCTACACCTTC
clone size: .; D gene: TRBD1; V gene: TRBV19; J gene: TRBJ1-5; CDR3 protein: CASSIGTGGQPQHF; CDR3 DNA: TGTGCCAGTAGTATAGGGACAGGGGGACAGCCCCAGCATTTT
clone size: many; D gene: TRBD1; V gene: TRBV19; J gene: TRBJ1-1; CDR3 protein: CASSRLDRETEAFF; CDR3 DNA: TGTGCCAGTAGCCGACTCGACAGGGAAACTGAAGCTTTCTTT
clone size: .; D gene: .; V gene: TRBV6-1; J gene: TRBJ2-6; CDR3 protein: CASSEQGSGANVLTF; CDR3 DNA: TGTGCCAGCAGTGAACAGGGTTCTGGGGCCAACGTCCTGACTTTC
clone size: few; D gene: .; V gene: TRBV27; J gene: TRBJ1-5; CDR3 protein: CASSLSMQAGQPQHF; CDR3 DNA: TGTGCCAGCAGTTTATCGATGCAGGCGGGTCAGCCCCAGCATTTT
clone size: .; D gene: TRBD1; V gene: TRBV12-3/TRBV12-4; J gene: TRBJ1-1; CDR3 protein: CASSLGTGTTFF; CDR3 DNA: TGTGCCAGCAGTTTGGGGACAGGGACGACTTTCTTT
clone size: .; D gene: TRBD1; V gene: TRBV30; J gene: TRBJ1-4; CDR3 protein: CAWRSGQPNEKLFF; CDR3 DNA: TGTGCCTGGAGGTCGGGACAGCCTAATGAAAAACTGTTTTTT
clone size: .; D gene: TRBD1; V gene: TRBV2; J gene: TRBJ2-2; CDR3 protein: CASSRSRDSGELFF; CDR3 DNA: TGTGCCAGCAGCAGATCTCGGGACAGCGGGGAGCTGTTTTTT
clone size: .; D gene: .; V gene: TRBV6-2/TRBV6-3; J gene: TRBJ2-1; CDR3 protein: CASTPTTGLYNEQFF; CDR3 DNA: TGTGCCAGCACCCCTACGACAGGTTTATACAATGAGCAGTTCTTC
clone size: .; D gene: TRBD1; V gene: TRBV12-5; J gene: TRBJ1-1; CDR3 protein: CASGSRTGVVTEAFF; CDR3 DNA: TGTGCTAGTGGCTCCCGGACAGGAGTAGTCACTGAAGCTTTCTTT
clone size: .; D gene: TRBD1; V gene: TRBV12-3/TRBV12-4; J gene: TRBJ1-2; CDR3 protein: CASSRQGGYGYTF; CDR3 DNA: TGTGCCAGCAGTAGACAGGGAGGCTATGGCTACACCTTC
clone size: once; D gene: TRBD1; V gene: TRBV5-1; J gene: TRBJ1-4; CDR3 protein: CASSRGQENEKLFF; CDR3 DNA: TGCGCCAGCAGTAGGGGACAGGAAAATGAAAAACTGTTTTTT
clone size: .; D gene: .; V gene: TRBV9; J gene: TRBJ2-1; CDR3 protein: CASSVGHYNEQFF; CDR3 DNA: TGTGCCAGCAGCGTAGGTCACTACAATGAGCAGTTCTTC
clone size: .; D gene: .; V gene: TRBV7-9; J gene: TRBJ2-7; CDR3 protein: CASSFLEGAYEQYF; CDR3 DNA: TGTGCCAGCAGCTTCCTAGAAGGGGCGTACGAGCAGTACTTC
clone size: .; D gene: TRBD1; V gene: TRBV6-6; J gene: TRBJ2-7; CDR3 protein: CASSIDRGAYEQYF; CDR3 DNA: TGTGCCAGCAGTATCGACAGGGGAGCCTACGAGCAGTACTTC
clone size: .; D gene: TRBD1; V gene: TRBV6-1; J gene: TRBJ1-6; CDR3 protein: CASSEQGRQGFSYNSPLHF; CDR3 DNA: TGTGCCAGCAGTGAACAGGGGAGACAGGGGTTCTCCTATAATTCACCCCTCCACTTT
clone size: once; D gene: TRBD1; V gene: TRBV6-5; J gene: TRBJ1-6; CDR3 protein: CASSSIGTANSPLHF; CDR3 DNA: TGTGCCAGCAGTTCGATCGGGACAGCTAATTCACCCCTCCACTTT
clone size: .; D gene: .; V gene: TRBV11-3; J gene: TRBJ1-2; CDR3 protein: CASSLGTDYGYTF; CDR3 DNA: TGTGCCAGCAGCTTAGGGACAGACTATGGCTACACCTTC
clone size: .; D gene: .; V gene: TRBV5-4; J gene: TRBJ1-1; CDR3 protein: CASSLSGSNTEAFF; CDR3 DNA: TGTGCCAGCAGCTTGTCGGGGTCCAACACTGAAGCTTTCTTT
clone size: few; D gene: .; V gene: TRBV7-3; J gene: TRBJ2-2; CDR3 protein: CASSLEGTNTGELFF; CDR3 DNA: TGTGCCAGCAGCTTAGAGGGCACGAACACCGGGGAGCTGTTTTTT
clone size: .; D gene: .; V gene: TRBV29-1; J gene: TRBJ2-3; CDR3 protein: CSLVASTDTQYF; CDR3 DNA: TGCAGCTTGGTGGCCAGCACAGATACGCAGTATTTT
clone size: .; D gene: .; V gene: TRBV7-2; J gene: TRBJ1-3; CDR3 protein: CASSLDWTSSGNTIYF; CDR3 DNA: TGTGCCAGCAGCTTAGACTGGACATCCTCTGGAAACACCATATATTTT
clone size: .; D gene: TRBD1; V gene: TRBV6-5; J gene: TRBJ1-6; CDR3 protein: CASSSRPGQGNSPLHF; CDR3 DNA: TGTGCCAGCAGTTCCCGCCCGGGACAGGGGAATTCACCCCTCCACTTT
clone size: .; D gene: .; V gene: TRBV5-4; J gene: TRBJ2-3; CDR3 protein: CASSLDRRFTDTQYF; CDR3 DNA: TGTGCCAGCAGCTTGGATAGGAGGTTCACAGATACGCAGTATTTT
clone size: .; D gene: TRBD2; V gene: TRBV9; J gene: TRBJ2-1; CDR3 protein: CASSVVFTSANLYNEQFF; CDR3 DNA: TGTGCCAGCAGCGTAGTGTTTACTAGCGCTAACCTTTACAATGAGCAGTTCTTC
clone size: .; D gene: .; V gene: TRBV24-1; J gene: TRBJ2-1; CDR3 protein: CATSDLIAGYNEQFF; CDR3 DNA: TGTGCCACCAGTGATTTGATAGCTGGGTACAATGAGCAGTTCTTC
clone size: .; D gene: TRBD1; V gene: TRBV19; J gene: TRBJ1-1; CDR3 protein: CASSIPGQGARTEAFF; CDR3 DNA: TGTGCCAGTAGTATCCCCGGACAGGGGGCGAGGACTGAAGCTTTCTTT
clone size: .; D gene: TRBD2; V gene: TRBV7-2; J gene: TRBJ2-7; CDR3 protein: CASSSIGGTSYEQYF; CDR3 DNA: TGTGCCAGCAGCTCAATCGGGGGGACCTCCTACGAGCAGTACTTC
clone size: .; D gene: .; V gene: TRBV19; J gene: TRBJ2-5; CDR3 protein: CASSINRMETQYF; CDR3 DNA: TGTGCCAGTAGTATTAACAGAATGGAGACCCAGTACTTC
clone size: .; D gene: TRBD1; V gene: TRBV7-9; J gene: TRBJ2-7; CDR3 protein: CASSLSGQPYEQYF; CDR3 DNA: TGTGCCAGCAGCTTATCGGGACAGCCCTACGAGCAGTACTTC
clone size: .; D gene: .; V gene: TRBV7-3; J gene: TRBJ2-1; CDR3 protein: CASSFSGSGYNEQFF; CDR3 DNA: TGTGCCAGCAGCTTTAGCGGAAGCGGCTACAATGAGCAGTTCTTC
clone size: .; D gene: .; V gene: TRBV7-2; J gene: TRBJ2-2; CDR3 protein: CASSLARLAGAGELFF; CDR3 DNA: TGTGCCAGCAGCTTAGCAAGACTAGCAGGGGCCGGGGAGCTGTTTTTT
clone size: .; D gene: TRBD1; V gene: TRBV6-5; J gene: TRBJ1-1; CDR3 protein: CASSQGTGDTEAFF; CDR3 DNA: TGTGCCAGCAGTCAGGGGACAGGGGACACTGAAGCTTTCTTT
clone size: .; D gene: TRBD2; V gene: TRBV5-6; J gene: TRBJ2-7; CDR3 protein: CASSLAGGSEQYF; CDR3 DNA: TGTGCCAGCAGCTTGGCCGGCGGGAGCGAGCAGTACTTC
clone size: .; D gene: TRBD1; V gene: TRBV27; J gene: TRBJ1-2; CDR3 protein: CASRTGIYGYTF; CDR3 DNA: TGTGCCAGCCGGACAGGGATCTATGGCTACACCTTC
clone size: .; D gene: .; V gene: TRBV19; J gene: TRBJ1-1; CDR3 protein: CASSVRGWGTEAFF; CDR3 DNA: TGTGCCAGTAGTGTTCGGGGATGGGGCACTGAAGCTTTCTTT
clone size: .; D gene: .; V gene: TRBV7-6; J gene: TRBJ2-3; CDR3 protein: CASSLPAGGTDTQYF; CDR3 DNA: TGTGCCAGCAGCTTGCCTGCCGGGGGCACAGATACGCAGTATTTT